The sequence of this T cell receptor beta chain was determined in a study of control samples from healthy donors and cancer patients. CDR3 length equals 16 residues. In germline, CDR1 is LGHDT, CDR2 YNNKEL (reference sequence). V lost 0 bases, J lost 3 bases, and 12 bases lay in between. Clones were sequenced by immunoSEQ multiplex PCR, and TCRdb holds only the in-frame ones, with some missing. The table lists about 88,000 clones, approximately 93% of them singletons. In its sample, this clone was seen once. This receptor was identified in a man aged 18 to 29 in good health. Sequencing was carried out using blood. The chain carries TRBV3-1 (or the pseudogene TRBV3-2) and TRBJ1-5; D perhaps matches TRBD1 (5 bases). This chain's CDR3 is CASSQDWRGDNQPQHF. The CDR3 nucleotides read TGTGCCAGCAGCCAAGATTGGAGAGGGGACAATCAGCCCCAGCATTTT.